This record looks at one TCR beta chain sequence and its context. These data come from a study of blood T cells in healthy people across ages. CDR1 and CDR2 from the germline V gene are SGHAT and FQNNGV. The CDR3 length is 17 residues. V was clipped by 1 base and J by 7 bases; unmatched bases: 10. Sample-barcoded 5' priming and a J-beta primer mix drove a second PCR of roughly 6 to 12 cycles. One entry per CDR3 protein results from TCRdb running MiXCR on the 5' RACE reads. The table lists roughly 680,000 distinct CDR3 sequences, about 51% of them singletons, with approximately 12% in the top ten. V usage is TRBV11-2 and J usage is TRBJ1-4, with TRBD1 matching 9 bases. Specimen: blood. This clonotype originated in a woman at least 80 years old in good health. The CDR3 loop is CASSLVVVGQGSEKLFF. CDR3 sequence (DNA): TGTGCCAGCAGCTTAGTGGTTGTCGGACAGGGGAGTGAAAAACTGTTTTTT.